This T cell receptor beta chain was captured in a study of blood T cells in healthy people across ages. General study results and limits: Older age coincided with a roughly linear decline in TCR beta diversity per million T cells.

A sample-barcoded 5' primer and a J-beta primer mix were used in a second PCR of about 7 to 12 cycles. Through a template-switch adaptor with 12 random nucleotides, each cDNA molecule received a tag. TCRdb re-analysed the 5' RACE reads in MiXCR, keeping a single row per CDR3 protein. The sample records about 1.8 million distinct CDR3 sequences, around 50% being singletons. For every donor, a draw yielded 7.5 to 10 milliliters of peripheral blood. Isolated PBMCs totaled at least 7 million in each sample. A note on this clonotype: Its antigen is currently unknown.

Trimming left V 0 bases short and J 4 bases short, with 13 bases between. Germline V lookup: CDR1 SGHKS, CDR2 YYEKEE (reference sequence). This CDR3 has 15 amino acids. The source is a woman in her thirties or forties in good health. The sequenced sample consisted of blood. The chain recombines TRBV5-5 with TRBJ1-2; TRBD1 is a possible D gene (5 bases). CDR3 residues: CASSLVPTELYGYTF. CDR3 DNA sequence: TGTGCCAGCAGCTTGGTCCCGACAGAACTCTATGGCTACACCTTC.